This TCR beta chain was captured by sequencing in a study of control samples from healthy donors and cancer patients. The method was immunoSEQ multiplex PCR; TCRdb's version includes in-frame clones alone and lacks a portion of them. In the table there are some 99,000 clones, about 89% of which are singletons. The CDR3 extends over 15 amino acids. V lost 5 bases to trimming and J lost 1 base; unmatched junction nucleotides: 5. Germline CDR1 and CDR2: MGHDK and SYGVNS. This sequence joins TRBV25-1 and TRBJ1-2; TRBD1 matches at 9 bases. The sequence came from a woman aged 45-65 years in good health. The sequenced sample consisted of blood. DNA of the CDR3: TGTGCCAGCAGTCTCGGGGGACAGGGTAACTATGGCTACACCTTC. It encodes CASSLGGQGNYGYTF.